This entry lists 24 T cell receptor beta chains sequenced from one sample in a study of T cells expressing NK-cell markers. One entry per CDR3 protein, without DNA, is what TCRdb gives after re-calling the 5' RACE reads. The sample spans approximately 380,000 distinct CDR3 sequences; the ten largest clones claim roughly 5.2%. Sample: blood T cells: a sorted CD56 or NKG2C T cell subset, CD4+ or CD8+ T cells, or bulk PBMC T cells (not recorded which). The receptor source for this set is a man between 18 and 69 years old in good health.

This CDR3 is CASSERPDTGELFF. This rearrangement joins TRBV3-1 to TRBJ2-2; TCRdb selects TRBD2, and the lack of DNA leaves this call unchecked. The CDR3 is 14 residues long. Germline V gene data show CDR1 as LGHDT and CDR2 as YNNKEL (reference sequence).

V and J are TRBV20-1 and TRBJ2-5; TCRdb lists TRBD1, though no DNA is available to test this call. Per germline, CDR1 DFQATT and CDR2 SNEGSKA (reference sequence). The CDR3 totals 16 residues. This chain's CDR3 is CSAPSAWGSRQETQYF.

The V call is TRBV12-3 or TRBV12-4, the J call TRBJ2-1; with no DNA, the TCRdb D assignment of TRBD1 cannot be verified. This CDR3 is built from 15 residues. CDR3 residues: CARDSIVSSYNEQFF.

This CDR3 is CASRVGGGGANNEQFF. The chain recombines TRBV28 with TRBJ2-1; TCRdb outputs TRBD1, but without DNA this stays unchecked. The CDR3 is 16 residues long. Per the germline V gene, CDR1 is MDHEN and CDR2 is SYDVKM.

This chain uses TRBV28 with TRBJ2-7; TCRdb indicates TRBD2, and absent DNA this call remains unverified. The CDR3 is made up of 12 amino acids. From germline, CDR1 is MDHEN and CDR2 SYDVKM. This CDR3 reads CAGGDLNYEQYF.

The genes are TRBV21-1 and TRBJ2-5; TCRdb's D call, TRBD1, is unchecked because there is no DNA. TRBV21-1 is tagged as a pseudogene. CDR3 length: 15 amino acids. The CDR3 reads CASSKGQGGRETQYF.

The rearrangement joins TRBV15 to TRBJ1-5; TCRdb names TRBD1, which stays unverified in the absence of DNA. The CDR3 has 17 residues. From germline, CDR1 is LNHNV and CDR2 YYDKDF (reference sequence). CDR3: CATSTLGQGNSNQPQHF.

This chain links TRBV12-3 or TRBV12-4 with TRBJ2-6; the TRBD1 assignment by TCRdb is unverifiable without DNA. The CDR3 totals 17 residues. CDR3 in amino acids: CASIRTGANSGANVLTF.

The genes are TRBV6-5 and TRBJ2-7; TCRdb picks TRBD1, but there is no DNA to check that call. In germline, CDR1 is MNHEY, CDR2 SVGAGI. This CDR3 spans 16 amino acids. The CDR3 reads CASSYAAGQGNYEQYF.

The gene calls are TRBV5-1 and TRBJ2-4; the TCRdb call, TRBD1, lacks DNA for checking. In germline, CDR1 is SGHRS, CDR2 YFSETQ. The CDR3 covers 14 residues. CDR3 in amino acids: CASSSDRGENIQYF.

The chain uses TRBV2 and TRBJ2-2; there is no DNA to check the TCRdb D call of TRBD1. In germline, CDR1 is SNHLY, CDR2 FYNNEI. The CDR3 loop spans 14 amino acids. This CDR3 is CASSLQGAPGELFF.

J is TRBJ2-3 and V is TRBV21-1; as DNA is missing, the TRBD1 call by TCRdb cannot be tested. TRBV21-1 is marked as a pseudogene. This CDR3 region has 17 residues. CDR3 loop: CASSKVPRDRLTGTQYF.

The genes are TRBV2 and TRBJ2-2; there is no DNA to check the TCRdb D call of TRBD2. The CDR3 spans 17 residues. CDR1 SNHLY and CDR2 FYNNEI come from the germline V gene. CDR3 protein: CASRVVRAGGLTGELFF.

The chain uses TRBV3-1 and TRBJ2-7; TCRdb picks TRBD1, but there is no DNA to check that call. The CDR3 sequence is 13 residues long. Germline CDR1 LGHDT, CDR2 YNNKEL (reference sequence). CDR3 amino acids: CASRQTGVPEQYF.

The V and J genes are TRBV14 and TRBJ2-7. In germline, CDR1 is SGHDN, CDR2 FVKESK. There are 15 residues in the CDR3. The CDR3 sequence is CASSQDLGFPYEQYF.

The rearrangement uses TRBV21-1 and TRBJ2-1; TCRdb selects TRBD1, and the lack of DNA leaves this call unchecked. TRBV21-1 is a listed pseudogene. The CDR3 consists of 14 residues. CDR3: CASIPGLGNNEQFF.

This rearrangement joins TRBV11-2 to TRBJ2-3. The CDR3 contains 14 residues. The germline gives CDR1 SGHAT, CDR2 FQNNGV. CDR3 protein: CASSSPTRQHTQYF. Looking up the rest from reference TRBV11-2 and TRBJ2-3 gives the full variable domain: EAGVAQSPRYKIIEKRQSVAFWCNPISGHATLYWYQQILGQGPKLLIQFQNNGVVDDSQLPKDRFSAERLKGVDSTLKIQPAKLEDSAVYLCASSSPTRQHTQYFGPGTRLTVL.

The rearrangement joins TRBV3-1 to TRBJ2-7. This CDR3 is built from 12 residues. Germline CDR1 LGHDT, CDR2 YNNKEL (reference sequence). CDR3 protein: CASSPSPYEQYF.

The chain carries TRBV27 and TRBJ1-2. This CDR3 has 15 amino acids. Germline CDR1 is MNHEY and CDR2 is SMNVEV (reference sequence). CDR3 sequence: CASSLLGGSSWGYTF.

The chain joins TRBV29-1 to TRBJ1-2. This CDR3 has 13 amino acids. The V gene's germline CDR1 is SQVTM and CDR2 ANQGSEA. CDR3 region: CSVGDAGGYGYTF.

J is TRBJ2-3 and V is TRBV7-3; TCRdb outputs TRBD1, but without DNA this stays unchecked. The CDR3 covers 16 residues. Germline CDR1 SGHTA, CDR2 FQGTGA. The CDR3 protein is CASSPIGQGITDTQYF. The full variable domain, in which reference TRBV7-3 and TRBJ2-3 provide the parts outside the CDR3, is GAGVSQTPSNKVTEKGKYVELRCDPISGHTALYWYRQSLGQGPEFLIYFQGTGAADDSGLPNDRFFAVRPEGSVSTLKIQRTERGDSAVYLCASSPIGQGITDTQYFGPGTRLTVL.

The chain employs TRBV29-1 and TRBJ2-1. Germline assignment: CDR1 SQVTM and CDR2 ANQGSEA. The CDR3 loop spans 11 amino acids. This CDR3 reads CSVRRGNEQFF.

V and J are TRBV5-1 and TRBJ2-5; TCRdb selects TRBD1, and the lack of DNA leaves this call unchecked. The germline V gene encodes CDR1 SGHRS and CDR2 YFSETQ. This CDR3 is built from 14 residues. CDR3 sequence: CASSPNPGTETQYF.

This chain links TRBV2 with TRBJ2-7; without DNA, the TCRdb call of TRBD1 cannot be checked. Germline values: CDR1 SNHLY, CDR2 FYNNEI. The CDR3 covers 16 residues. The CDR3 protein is CASSGRRGQGLREQYF.